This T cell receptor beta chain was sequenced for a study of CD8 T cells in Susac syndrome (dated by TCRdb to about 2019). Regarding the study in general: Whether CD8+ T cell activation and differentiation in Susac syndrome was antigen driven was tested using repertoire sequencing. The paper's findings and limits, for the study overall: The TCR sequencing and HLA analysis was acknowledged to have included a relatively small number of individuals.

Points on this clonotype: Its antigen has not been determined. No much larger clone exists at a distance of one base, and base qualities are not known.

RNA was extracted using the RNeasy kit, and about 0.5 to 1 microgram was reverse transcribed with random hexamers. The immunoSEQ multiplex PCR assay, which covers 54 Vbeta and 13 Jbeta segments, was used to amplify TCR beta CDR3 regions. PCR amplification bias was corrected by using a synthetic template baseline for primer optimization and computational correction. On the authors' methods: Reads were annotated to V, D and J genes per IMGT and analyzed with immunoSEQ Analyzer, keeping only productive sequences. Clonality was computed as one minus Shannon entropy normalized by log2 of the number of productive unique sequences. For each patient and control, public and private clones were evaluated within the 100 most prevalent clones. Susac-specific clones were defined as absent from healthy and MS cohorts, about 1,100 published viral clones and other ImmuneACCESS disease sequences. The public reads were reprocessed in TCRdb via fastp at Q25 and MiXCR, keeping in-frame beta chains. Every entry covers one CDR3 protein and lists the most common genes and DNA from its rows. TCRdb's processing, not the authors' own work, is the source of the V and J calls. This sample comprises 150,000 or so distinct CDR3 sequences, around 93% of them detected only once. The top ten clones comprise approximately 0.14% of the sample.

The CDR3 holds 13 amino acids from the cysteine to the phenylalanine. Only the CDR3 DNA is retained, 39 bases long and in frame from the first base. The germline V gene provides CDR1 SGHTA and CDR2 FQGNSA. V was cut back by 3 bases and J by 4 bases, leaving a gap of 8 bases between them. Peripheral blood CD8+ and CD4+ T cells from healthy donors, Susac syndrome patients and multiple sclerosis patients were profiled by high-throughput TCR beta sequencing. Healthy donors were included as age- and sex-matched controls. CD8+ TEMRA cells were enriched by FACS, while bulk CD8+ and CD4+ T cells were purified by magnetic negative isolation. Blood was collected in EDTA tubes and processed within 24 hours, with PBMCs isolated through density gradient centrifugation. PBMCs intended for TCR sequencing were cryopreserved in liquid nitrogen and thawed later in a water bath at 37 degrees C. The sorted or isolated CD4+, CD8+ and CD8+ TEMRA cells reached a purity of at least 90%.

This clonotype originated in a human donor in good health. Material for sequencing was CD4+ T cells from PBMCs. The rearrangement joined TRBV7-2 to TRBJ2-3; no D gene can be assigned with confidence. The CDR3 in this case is CASSFSSPDTQYF. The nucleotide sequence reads TGTGCCAGCAGCTTTAGTTCCCCAGATACGCAGTATTTT.